Listed here are 6 T cell receptor beta chains from one sample, sequenced in a study of T cells expressing NK-cell markers. After re-calling the 5' RACE reads, TCRdb lists one entry per CDR3 protein, DNA absent. Its table records some 450,000 distinct CDR3 sequences. The specimen was blood T cells: a sorted CD56 or NKG2C T cell subset, CD4+ or CD8+ T cells, or bulk PBMC T cells (not recorded which). These receptors were collected from a woman between 18 and 75 years old in good health.

The chain carries TRBV5-1 and TRBJ1-3; TCRdb designates TRBD1, a call that cannot be tested without DNA. This CDR3 region has 15 residues. Germline V gene data show CDR1 as SGHRS and CDR2 as YFSETQ. CDR3 sequence: CASSKEGAAGNTIYF.

The chain carries TRBV28 and TRBJ1-1; no DNA is available, so the TRBD1 call from TCRdb remains unchecked. This CDR3 is built from 11 residues. Germline V gene data show CDR1 as MDHEN and CDR2 as SYDVKM. CDR3 sequence: CATTSGARAFF.

The chain has TRBV7-9 and TRBJ1-5. The CDR3 totals 13 residues. CDR1 is SEHNR, CDR2 FQNEAQ, per germline (reference sequence). CDR3 sequence reads: CASSPGPSQPQHF. Complete variable domain (other parts from reference TRBV7-9 and TRBJ1-5): DTGVSQNPRHKITKRGQNVTFRCDPISEHNRLYWYRQTLGQGPEFLTYFQNEAQLEKSRLLSDRFSAERPKGSFSTLEIQRTEQGDSAMYLCASSPGPSQPQHFGDGTRLSIL.

The chain couples TRBV5-1 to TRBJ1-2; with no DNA, the TCRdb D assignment of TRBD1 cannot be verified. Germline V lookup: CDR1 SGHRS, CDR2 YFSETQ. The CDR3 length is 13 residues. The chain's CDR3 is CASSLGQTYGYTF.

The chain uses TRBV5-4 and TRBJ2-1; there is no DNA to check the TCRdb D call of TRBD1. This CDR3 contains 15 residues. The germline V gene encodes CDR1 SGHNT and CDR2 YYREEE (reference sequence). The CDR3 spells CASSSHRESYNEQFF. The full variable domain, in which reference TRBV5-4 and TRBJ2-1 provide the parts outside the CDR3, is ETGVTQSPTHLIKTRGQQVTLRCSSQSGHNTVSWYQQALGQGPQFIFQYYREEENGRGNFPPRFSGLQFPNYSSELNVNALELDDSALYLCASSSHRESYNEQFFGPGTRLTVL.

The chain uses TRBV6-1 and TRBJ2-3; TCRdb designates TRBD2, a call that cannot be tested without DNA. This CDR3 has 16 amino acids. CDR1 is MNHNS and CDR2 is SASEGT in the germline V gene. The CDR3 loop reads CASGGSWLAGADTQYF.